This T cell receptor beta chain emerged from a study of early T cells in non-severe SARS-CoV-2 infection. About the study: Chains from this unsorted whole-blood bulk RNA could not be paired.

The J segment lost 4 bases and the V segment lost 7 bases, leaving 9 bases of the junction unmatched. The CDR3 runs 16 residues. Germline V gives CDR1 SQVTM, CDR2 ANQGSEA. Individual cDNA molecules received unique molecular identifiers. TCRdb re-called the 5' RACE reads through MiXCR, storing one row per CDR3 protein. The sample yields tens of thousands of distinct CDR3 sequences, roughly 7% seen once. As for this clonotype: Its antigen remains unknown.

Whole-study results and caveats: VDJdb matching favored anti-spike CD8 responses, missing private and CD4 specificities.

This clonotype was obtained from an adult who was a healthcare worker with PCR-confirmed SARS-CoV-2 infection or an uninfected control (not recorded which). The chain joins TRBV29-1 to TRBJ2-3; TRBD2 aligns across 15 bases. The sample taken for sequencing was whole blood. The chain's CDR3 is CSAETRTSGRADTQYF. The CDR3 nucleotides read TGCAGCGCCGAAACAAGGACTAGCGGGAGGGCAGATACGCAGTATTTT.